This T cell receptor beta chain comes out of a study of blood T cell repertoires in COVID-19. On the study more broadly: The United States, Italy and Spain supplied acute and convalescent COVID-19 samples. T cells, B-cell-depleted T cells, or PBMCs provided the cDNA or gDNA that served as material.

The authors' processing: For nucleated cells, counts were estimated from reference gene primer amplification. Clones were read by immunoSEQ multiplex PCR, and TCRdb kept only the in-frame ones, dropping some. Clonal size and the V and J genes are those of that table, whereas D and trimming came from the DNA. The sample includes about 120,000 clones, more than 70% of them seen just once. This CDR3 has 17 amino acids. The germline CDR1 and CDR2 sequences are SEHNR and FQNEAQ (reference sequence). The V segment lost 2 bases and the J segment 4 bases; nucleotides outside the gene matches: 7. The sample taken for sequencing was peripheral blood. The chain links TRBV7-9 to TRBJ2-2; TRBD2 matches 10 bases. The clonotype originates from an elderly man with active or convalescent COVID-19. The CDR3, as DNA: TGTGCCAGCAGCTTATCGCCTAGCGGGGGCGTCACCGGGGAGCTGTTTTTT. It codes for CASSLSPSGGVTGELFF.